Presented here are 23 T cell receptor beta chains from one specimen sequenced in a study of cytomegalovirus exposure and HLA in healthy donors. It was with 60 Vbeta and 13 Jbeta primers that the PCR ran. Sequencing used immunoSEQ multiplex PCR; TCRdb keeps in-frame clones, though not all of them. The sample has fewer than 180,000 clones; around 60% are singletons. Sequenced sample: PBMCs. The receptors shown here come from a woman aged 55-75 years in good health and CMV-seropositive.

CDR3: CASRDKSGYTF. DNA for the CDR3: TGTGCCAGCCGGGACAAAAGTGGCTACACCTTC. V and J are TRBV28 and TRBJ1-2; TRBD1 might be the D (6 bases). V gave up 8 bases and J gave up 7 bases, with 11 bases separating them. This CDR3 has 11 amino acids. CDR1 and CDR2 from the germline V gene are MDHEN and SYDVKM.

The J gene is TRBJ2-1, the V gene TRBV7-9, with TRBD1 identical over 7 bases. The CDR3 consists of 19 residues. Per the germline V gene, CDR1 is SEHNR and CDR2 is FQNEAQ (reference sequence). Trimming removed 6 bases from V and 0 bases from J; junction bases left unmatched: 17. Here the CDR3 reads CASSLRDSHAKPSYNEQFF. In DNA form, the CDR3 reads TGTGCCAGCAGTCTTCGGGACAGCCACGCGAAACCCTCCTACAATGAGCAGTTCTTC.

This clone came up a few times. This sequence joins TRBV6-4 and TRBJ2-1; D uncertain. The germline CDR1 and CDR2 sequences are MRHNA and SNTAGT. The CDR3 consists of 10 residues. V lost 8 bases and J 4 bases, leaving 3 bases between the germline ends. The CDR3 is CASAYNEQFF. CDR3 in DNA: TGTGCCAGCGCGTACAATGAGCAGTTCTTC.

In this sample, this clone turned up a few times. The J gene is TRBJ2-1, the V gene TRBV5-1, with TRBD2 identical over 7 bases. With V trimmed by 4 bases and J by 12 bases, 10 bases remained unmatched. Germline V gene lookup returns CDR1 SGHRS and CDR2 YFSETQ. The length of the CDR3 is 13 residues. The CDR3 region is CASSPRDYPTQFF. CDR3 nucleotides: TGCGCCAGCAGCCCCCGGGACTACCCGACGCAGTTCTTC.

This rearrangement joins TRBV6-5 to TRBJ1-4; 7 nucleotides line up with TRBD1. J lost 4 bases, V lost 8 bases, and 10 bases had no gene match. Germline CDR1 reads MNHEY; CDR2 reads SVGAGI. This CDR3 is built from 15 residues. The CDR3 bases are TGTGCCAGCCGCCCAAGAGGGGGCTATAATGAAAAACTGTTTTTT. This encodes CASRPRGGYNEKLFF.

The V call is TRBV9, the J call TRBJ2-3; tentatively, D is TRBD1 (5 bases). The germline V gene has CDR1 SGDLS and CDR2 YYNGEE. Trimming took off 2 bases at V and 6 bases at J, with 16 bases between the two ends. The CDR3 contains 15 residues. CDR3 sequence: CASSVDRRVGDTQYF. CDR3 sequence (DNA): TGTGCCAGCAGCGTTGACAGAAGAGTTGGGGATACGCAGTATTTT.

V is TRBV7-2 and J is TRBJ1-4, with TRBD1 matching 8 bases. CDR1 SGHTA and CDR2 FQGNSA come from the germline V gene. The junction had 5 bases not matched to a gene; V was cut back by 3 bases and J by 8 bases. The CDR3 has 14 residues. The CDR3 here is CASSFRQGREKLFF. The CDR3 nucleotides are TGTGCCAGCAGCTTCAGACAGGGGCGGGAAAAACTGTTTTTT. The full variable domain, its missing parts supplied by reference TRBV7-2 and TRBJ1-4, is GAGVSQSPSNKVTEKGKDVELRCDPISGHTALYWYRQSLGQGLEFLIYFQGNSAPDKSGLPSDRFSAERTGGSVSTLTIQRTQQEDSAVYLCASSFRQGREKLFFGSGTQLSVL.

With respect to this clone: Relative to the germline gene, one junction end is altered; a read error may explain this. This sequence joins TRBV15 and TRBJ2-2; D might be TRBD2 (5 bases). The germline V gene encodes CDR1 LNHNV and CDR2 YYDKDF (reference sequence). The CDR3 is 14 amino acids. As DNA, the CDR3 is TGTACCACCAGCAGAGATGGGCGGGCCGGGGAGCTGTTTTTT. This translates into CTTSRDGRAGELFF.

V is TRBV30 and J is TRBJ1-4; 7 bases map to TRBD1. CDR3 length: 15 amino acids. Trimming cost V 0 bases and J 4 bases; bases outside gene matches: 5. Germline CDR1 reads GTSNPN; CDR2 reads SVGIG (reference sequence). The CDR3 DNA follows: TGTGCCTGGAGTGTGGGACAGATGATTAATGAAAAACTGTTTTTT. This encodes CAWSVGQMINEKLFF.

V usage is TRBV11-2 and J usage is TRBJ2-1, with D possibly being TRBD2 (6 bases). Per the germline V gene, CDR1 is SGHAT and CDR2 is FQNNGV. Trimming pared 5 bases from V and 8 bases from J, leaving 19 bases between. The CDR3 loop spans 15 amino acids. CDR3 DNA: TGTGCCAGCAGCGTGGGGACTCCCGAGGTATATGAGCAGTTCTTC. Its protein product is CASSVGTPEVYEQFF.

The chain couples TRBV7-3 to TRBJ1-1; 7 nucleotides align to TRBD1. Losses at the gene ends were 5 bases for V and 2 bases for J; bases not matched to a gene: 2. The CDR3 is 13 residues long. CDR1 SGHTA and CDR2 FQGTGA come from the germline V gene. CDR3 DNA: TGTGCCAGCAGCGGACAGGTTAACACTGAAGCTTTCTTT. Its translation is CASSGQVNTEAFF.

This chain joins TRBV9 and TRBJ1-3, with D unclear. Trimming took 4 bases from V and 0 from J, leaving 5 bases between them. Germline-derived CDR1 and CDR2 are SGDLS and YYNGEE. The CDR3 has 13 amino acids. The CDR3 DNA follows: TGTGCCAGCAGCCAGTACTCTGGAAACACCATATATTTT. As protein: CASSQYSGNTIYF.

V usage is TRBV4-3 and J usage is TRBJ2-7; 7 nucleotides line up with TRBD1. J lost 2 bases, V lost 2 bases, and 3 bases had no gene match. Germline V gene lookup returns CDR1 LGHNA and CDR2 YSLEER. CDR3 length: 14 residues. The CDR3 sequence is CASSQWQGAYEQYF. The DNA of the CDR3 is TGCGCCAGCAGCCAATGGCAGGGGGCCTACGAGCAGTACTTC.

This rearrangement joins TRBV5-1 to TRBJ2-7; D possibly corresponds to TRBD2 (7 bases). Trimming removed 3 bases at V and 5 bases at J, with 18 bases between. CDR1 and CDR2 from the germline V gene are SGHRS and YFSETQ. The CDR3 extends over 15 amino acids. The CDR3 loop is CASSSYLGGADEQYF. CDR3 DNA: TGCGCCAGCAGCTCATATCTAGGGGGGGCCGACGAGCAGTACTTC. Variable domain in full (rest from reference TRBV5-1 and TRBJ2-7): KAGVTQTPRYLIKTRGQQVTLSCSPISGHRSVSWYQQTPGQGLQFLFEYFSETQRNKGNFPGRFSGRQFSNSRSEMNVSTLELGDSALYLCASSSYLGGADEQYFGPGTRLTVT.

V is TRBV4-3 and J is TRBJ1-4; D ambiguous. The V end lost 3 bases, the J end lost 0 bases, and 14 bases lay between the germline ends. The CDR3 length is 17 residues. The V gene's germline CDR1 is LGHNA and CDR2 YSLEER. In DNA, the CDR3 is TGCGCCAGCAGCCAGTCCTCCTCCCTTACAACTAATGAAAAACTGTTTTTT. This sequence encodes CASSQSSSLTTNEKLFF.

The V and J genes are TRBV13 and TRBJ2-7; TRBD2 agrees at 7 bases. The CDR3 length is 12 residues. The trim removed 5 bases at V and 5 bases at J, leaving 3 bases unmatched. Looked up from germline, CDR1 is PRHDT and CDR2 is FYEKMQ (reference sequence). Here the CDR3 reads CASSRGLDEQYF. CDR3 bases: TGTGCCAGCAGCCGCGGACTAGACGAGCAGTACTTC. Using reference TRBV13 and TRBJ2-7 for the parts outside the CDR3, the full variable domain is AAGVIQSPRHLIKEKRETATLKCYPIPRHDTVYWYQQGPGQDPQFLISFYEKMQSDKGSIPDRFSAQQFSDYHSELNMSSLELGDSALYFCASSRGLDEQYFGPGTRLTVT.

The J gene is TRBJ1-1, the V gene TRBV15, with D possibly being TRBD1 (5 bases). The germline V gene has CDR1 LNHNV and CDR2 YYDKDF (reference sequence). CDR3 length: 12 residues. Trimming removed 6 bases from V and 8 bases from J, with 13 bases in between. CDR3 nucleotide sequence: TGTGCCACCAGTTCCGGGGAGGGGGAAGCTTTCTTT. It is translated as CATSSGEGEAFF.

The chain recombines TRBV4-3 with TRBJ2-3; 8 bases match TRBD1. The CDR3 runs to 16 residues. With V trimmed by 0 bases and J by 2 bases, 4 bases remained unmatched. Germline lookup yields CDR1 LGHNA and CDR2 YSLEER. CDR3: CASSQDLTGDTDTQYF. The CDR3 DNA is TGCGCCAGCAGCCAAGATTTGACAGGGGACACAGATACGCAGTATTTT.

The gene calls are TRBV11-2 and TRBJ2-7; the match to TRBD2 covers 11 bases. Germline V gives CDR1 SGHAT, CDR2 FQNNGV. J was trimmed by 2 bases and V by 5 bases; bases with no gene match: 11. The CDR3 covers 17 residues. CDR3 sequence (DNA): TGTGCCAGCAGCGAAGGACCGGGACTAGCGGTTCCCTACGAGCAGTACTTC. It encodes CASSEGPGLAVPYEQYF.

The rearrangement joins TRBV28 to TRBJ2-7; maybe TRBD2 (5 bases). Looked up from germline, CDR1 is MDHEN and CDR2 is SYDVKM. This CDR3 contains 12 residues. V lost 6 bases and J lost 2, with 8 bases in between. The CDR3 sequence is CASRRTAYEQYF. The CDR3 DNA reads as TGTGCCAGCAGGAGGACTGCCTACGAGCAGTACTTC.

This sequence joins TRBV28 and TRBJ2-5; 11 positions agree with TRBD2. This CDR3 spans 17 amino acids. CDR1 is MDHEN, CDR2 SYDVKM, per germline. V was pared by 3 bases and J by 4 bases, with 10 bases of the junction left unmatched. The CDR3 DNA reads TGTGCCAGCAGTTTTACTAGCGGGAGCGGGTCATCAGAGACCCAGTACTTC. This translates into CASSFTSGSGSSETQYF.

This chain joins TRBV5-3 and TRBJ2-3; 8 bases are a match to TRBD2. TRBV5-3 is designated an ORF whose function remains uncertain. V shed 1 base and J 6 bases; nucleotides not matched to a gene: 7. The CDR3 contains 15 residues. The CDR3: CARSLNDREGDTQYF. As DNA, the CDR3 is TGTGCCAGAAGCTTGAACGACCGGGAGGGGGATACGCAGTATTTT.

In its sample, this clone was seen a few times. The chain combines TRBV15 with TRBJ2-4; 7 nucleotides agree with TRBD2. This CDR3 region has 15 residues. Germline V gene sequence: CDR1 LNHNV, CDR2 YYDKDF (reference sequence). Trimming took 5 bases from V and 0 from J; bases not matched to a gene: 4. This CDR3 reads CATSGGELAKNIQYF. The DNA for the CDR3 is TGTGCCACCAGCGGGGGGGAATTAGCCAAAAACATTCAGTACTTC.